This is a list of T cell receptor beta chains from one sample in a study of response to subunit inactivated influenza vaccine. TCRdb re-derived calls from the RT-PCR reads in MiXCR, one entry per CDR3 protein. The data hold 450,000 to 600,000 distinct CDR3 sequences, with 16% observed a single time. Material: CD4+ T cells sorted from PBMCs, obtained 23 to 25 months after vaccination. The receptors were gathered from a man aged 50-75 years who received an inactivated influenza vaccine. Both conserved end residues are part of each CDR3. Each record gives: V gene, J gene, D gene, clone size, CDR3 DNA, CDR3 protein. D genes are given only for firm matches. The size entry is marked missing in some rows and otherwise reads once, few, many or a size class.

TRBV20-1	TRBJ2-1	-	many	TGCAGTGCTAGGTTGTACAATGAGCAGTTCTTC	CSARLYNEQFF
TRBV9	TRBJ2-1	-	many	TGTGCCAGCAGCGTAGATTCTCTCTACAATGAGCAGTTCTTC	CASSVDSLYNEQFF
TRBV7-9	TRBJ1-4	-	few	TGTGCCAGCAGCTTGGGGACACATAATGAAAAACTGTTTTTT	CASSLGTHNEKLFF
TRBV24-1	TRBJ2-5	-	-	TGTGCCACCAGTGGCGGGACAGCGAGTGGGGAGACCCAGTACTTC	CATSGGTASGETQYF
TRBV28	TRBJ1-2	-	-	TGTGCCAGCAGTTACGCCGGGACCGTTCGCGACTATGGCTACACCTTC	CASSYAGTVRDYGYTF
TRBV4-2	TRBJ2-1	-	many	TGTGCCAGCAGCCAAGAATCGGGCGACTACAATGAGCAGTTCTTC	CASSQESGDYNEQFF
TRBV20-1	TRBJ2-5	TRBD2	-	TGCAGTGCTGCAACTAGCGGCCAAGAGACCCAGTACTTC	CSAATSGQETQYF
TRBV7-9	TRBJ1-3	-	-	TGTGCCAGCAGCTCTCTCGCGGGTCCTGGAAACACCATATATTTT	CASSSLAGPGNTIYF
TRBV5-1	TRBJ2-1	-	few	TGCGCCAGCAGCTTGGGACAGACAACCAACAATGAGCAGTTCTTC	CASSLGQTTNNEQFF
TRBV20-1	TRBJ2-4	TRBD1	many	TGCAGTGCTAGGCCGGGACAGGGGCTGAACATTCAGTACTTC	CSARPGQGLNIQYF
TRBV5-1	TRBJ1-1	-	few	TGCGCCAGCAGGCCTTTCATAAAGGGGGACACTGAAGCTTTCTTT	CASRPFIKGDTEAFF
TRBV20-1	TRBJ2-7	TRBD1	-	TGCAGTGCTAGATGGGACAGGGGGCTTAACGAGCAGTACTTC	CSARWDRGLNEQYF
TRBV10-2	TRBJ1-5	-	few	TGCGCCAGCAGGGATATTTTTGGCAATCAGCCCCAGCATTTT	CASRDIFGNQPQHF
TRBV20-1	TRBJ2-2	TRBD2	few	TGCAGTGCTAGTGCTCTAGCGGCCTACACGAACACCGGGGAGCTGTTTTTT	CSASALAAYTNTGELFF
TRBV20-1	TRBJ2-7	TRBD2	few	TGCAGTGCTAGAGATACCGGAGGCGGGAGCTCCTACGAGCAGTACTTC	CSARDTGGGSSYEQYF
TRBV12-3/TRBV12-4	TRBJ2-5	TRBD1	-	TGTGCCAGCAGTTTGGGACAGAAAAAGACCCAGTACTTC	CASSLGQKKTQYF
TRBV4-3	TRBJ1-2	-	few	TGCGCCAGCAGCTACGGACAGAGAAGTGGCTACACCTTC	CASSYGQRSGYTF
TRBV27	TRBJ2-5	TRBD1	few	TGTGCCAGCAGCAAATGGGACAGCTACCAAGAGACCCAGTACTTC	CASSKWDSYQETQYF
TRBV20-1	TRBJ2-1	TRBD2	few	TGCAGTGCTAGTGCCGGGACTAGCCCGACTTCCTACAATGAGCAGTTCTTC	CSASAGTSPTSYNEQFF
TRBV11-2	TRBJ2-3	TRBD2	-	TGTGCCAGCAGCTTCCCCATGGTAGCGGGGGTAACAGATACGCAGTATTTT	CASSFPMVAGVTDTQYF
TRBV12-3/TRBV12-4	TRBJ1-5	-	many	TGTGCCAGCAGTTGGACAGACAATCAGCCCCAGCATTTT	CASSWTDNQPQHF
TRBV7-2	TRBJ2-5	-	-	TGTGCCAGCAGCTTAGCGGGAGGCAAAGGGTTGACCCAGTACTTC	CASSLAGGKGLTQYF
TRBV5-1	TRBJ1-5	TRBD1	-	TGCGCCAGCAGCGAACAGGGGATAAATCAGCCCCAGCATTTT	CASSEQGINQPQHF
TRBV7-2	TRBJ2-1	-	few	TGTGCCAGCAGCTTAACTAGCAGATCCTACAATGAGCAGTTCTTC	CASSLTSRSYNEQFF
TRBV29-1	TRBJ2-3	-	many	TGCAGCGTTAGGGCTGGAGCGGGAGATACGCAGTATTTT	CSVRAGAGDTQYF
TRBV11-2	TRBJ2-3	-	few	TGTGCCAGCACTTCGACAGGAGGGGATACGCAGTATTTT	CASTSTGGDTQYF
TRBV6-2/TRBV6-3	TRBJ1-2	-	few	TGTGCCAGCAGTCCGACGGACGAAGGCTACACCTTC	CASSPTDEGYTF
TRBV5-1	TRBJ2-5	-	many	TGCGCCAGCAGCTTGAAGACCTCCAGAGAGACCCAGTACTTC	CASSLKTSRETQYF
TRBV24-1	TRBJ2-2	-	many	TGTGCCACCAGTGGTCCTATCCCAGGGACCACCGGGGAGCTGTTTTTT	CATSGPIPGTTGELFF
TRBV30	TRBJ2-2	-	few	TGTGCCTGGAGTGTCTGGGAGGCCGGGGAGCTGTTTTTT	CAWSVWEAGELFF
TRBV7-2	TRBJ2-7	-	-	TGTGCCAGCAGCCGAAATGGGGGCTCCTACGAGCAGTACTTC	CASSRNGGSYEQYF
TRBV7-2	TRBJ1-6	-	-	TGTGCCAGCAGCAATGGGGGGAGGATGGATTCACCCCTCCACTTT	CASSNGGRMDSPLHF
TRBV5-5	TRBJ2-5	-	-	TGTGCCAGCACCAGTAGCCCGGAGACCCAGTACTTC	CASTSSPETQYF
TRBV23-1	TRBJ2-2	-	-	TGCGCCAGCAGTCAATCGGCCCGGCAGGCGAACACCGGGGAGCTGTTTTTT	CASSQSARQANTGELFF
TRBV11-1	TRBJ1-1	TRBD1	few	TGTGCCAGCAGTCCCTGGGACAGGGGGACCAACACTGAAGCTTTCTTT	CASSPWDRGTNTEAFF
TRBV5-1	TRBJ2-5	-	many	TGCGCCAGCAGCTCATCTCCTGCGACAGGCGGAAGGGAGACCCAGTACTTC	CASSSSPATGGRETQYF
TRBV18	TRBJ1-1	TRBD1	few	TGTGCCAGCTCACACGGGGGAACAGGGGGCTCGGAAGCTTTCTTT	CASSHGGTGGSEAFF
TRBV12-3/TRBV12-4	TRBJ2-7	-	few	TGTGCCAGCGCAAAGATCGGAGCCTACGAGCAGTACTTC	CASAKIGAYEQYF
TRBV6-1	TRBJ2-1	-	few	TGTGCCAGCAGTGAATGGCAGGTTTACAATGAGCAGTTCTTC	CASSEWQVYNEQFF
TRBV18	TRBJ2-3	TRBD1	-	TGTGCCAGCTCACCCCCCCTCTTGACAGGGCGGCATACGCAGTATTTT	CASSPPLLTGRHTQYF